The 24 T cell receptor beta chains below all came from one sample that was sequenced in a study of T cells in Graves' hyperthyroidism and ophthalmopathy. Amplified regions were TCR beta CDR3 sequences from RNA transcripts. A first-round RT-PCR of the TCR CDR3 used the HTBI primer set. TCRdb reprocessed the multiplex PCR reads via MiXCR and lists one record per CDR3 protein. Here the sample spans hundreds of thousands of distinct CDR3 sequences, about 20% being singletons. Sequences were obtained from blood. All receptors derive from a man in his thirties or forties with Graves' ophthalmopathy.

In its sample, this clonotype was seen a few times. The chain couples TRBV14 to TRBJ1-1, with 8 bases aligning to TRBD1. J was trimmed by 0 bases and V by 8 bases; bases with no gene match: 2. Per the germline V gene, CDR1 is SGHDN and CDR2 is FVKESK. CDR3 length: 13 amino acids. The CDR3 here is CASGQGLNTEAFF. The CDR3 DNA is TGTGCCAGCGGACAGGGTTTGAACACTGAAGCTTTCTTT. The whole variable domain, remainder taken from reference TRBV14 and TRBJ1-1, is EAGVTQFPSHSVIEKGQTVTLRCDPISGHDNLYWYRRVMGKEIKFLLHFVKESKQDESGMPNNRFLAERTGGTYSTLKVQPAELEDSGVYFCASGQGLNTEAFFGQGTRLTVV.

This clonotype came up many times. This chain joins TRBV5-8 and TRBJ2-3; D ambiguous. The germline CDR1 and CDR2 sequences are SGHTS and YDEGEE. Trimming pared 1 base from V and 6 bases from J, leaving 3 bases between. This CDR3 spans 11 amino acids. CDR3 in DNA: TGTGCCAGCAGCTTGAAGGATACGCAGTATTTT. The encoded protein is CASSLKDTQYF.

This clonotype was observed a few times. This chain's CDR3 is CSASSPGLAVTQFF. The CDR3 nucleotides are TGCAGTGCTAGCTCCCCGGGACTAGCGGTTACACAGTTCTTC. The chain recombines TRBV20-1 with TRBJ2-1; 11 positions agree with TRBD2. The CDR3 is 14 amino acids. Trimming took 3 bases from V and 13 from J; bases not matched to a gene: 11. Germline CDR1 is DFQATT and CDR2 is SNEGSKA (reference sequence).

J is TRBJ2-1 and V is TRBV11-3; unclear D gene. Germline V gene sequence: CDR1 SGHNT, CDR2 YENEEA. Trimming left V 2 bases short and J 3 bases short, with 11 bases between. The CDR3 totals 15 residues. The DNA for the CDR3 is TGTGCCAGCAGCTTAATTACAGCAGGCTACAATGAGCAGTTCTTC. Protein product: CASSLITAGYNEQFF. Drawing the rest from reference TRBV11-3 and TRBJ2-1, the complete variable domain is EAGVVQSPRYKIIEKKQPVAFWCNPISGHNTLYWYLQNLGQGPELLIRYENEEAVDDSQLPKDRFSAERLKGVDSTLKIQPAELGDSAVYLCASSLITAGYNEQFFGPGTRLTVL.

Turning to this clonotype: The junction does not match germline at one end; this may be a read error. The chain joins TRBV20-1 to TRBJ2-1, with D perhaps matching TRBD2 (5 bases). CDR3 size: 13 residues. CDR1 is DFQATT, CDR2 SNEGSKA, per germline (reference sequence). CDR3 in DNA: TGTAGTGCTAGGAACGGGAACCACAATGAGCAGTTCTTC. Protein sequence: CSARNGNHNEQFF.

This clonotype was counted a few times. The rearrangement uses TRBV27 and TRBJ2-7, with 7 bases that match TRBD1. Germline V gene data show CDR1 as MNHEY and CDR2 as SMNVEV (reference sequence). This CDR3 has 17 residues. V shed 1 base and J 0 bases; nucleotides not matched to a gene: 9. Here the CDR3 reads CASSLWGQIKSSYEQYF. In DNA form, the CDR3 reads TGTGCCAGCAGTTTATGGGGACAGATAAAAAGCTCCTACGAGCAGTACTTC.

This clonotype was recorded at least ten times. The chain combines TRBV12-5 with TRBJ2-1; D call uncertain. The CDR3 has 12 residues. Germline values: CDR1 LGHNT, CDR2 FRNRAP. Trimming removed 0 bases at V and 7 bases at J, with 4 bases between. The CDR3 spells CASGLVSNEQFF. The CDR3 nucleotides are TGTGCTAGTGGTTTGGTGTCTAATGAGCAGTTCTTC.

The sample holds a few counts of this clonotype. The chain's CDR3 is CAISEREGSYEQYF. CDR3 sequence (DNA): TGTGCCATCAGTGAGCGGGAGGGGTCCTACGAGCAGTACTTC. This sequence joins TRBV10-3 and TRBJ2-7; 8 nucleotides agree with TRBD2. The CDR3 is made up of 14 amino acids. The trim removed 2 bases at V and 1 base at J, leaving 1 base unmatched. Germline V CDR1 and CDR2: ENHRY, SYGVKD.

The CDR3 DNA reads TGTGCCAGTCCCCCCCAAAGAAGGTTTCGTCTACTGGACACCGGGGAGCTGTTTTTT. Translation: CASPPQRRFRLLDTGELFF. The chain uses TRBV7-2 and TRBJ2-2, with D hard to call. The germline V gene encodes CDR1 SGHTA and CDR2 FQGNSA. The V end lost 9 bases, the J end lost 3 bases, and 29 bases lay between the germline ends. The CDR3 covers 19 residues.

At least ten counts were recorded for this clonotype. The J gene is TRBJ2-7, the V gene TRBV28; the D gene could be TRBD1 or TRBD2 (5 bases each). Looked up from germline, CDR1 is MDHEN and CDR2 is SYDVKM. CDR3 size: 16 residues. V shed 4 bases and J shed 1 base, with 17 bases lying between them. The CDR3 is CASSSAAQAGSYEQYF. CDR3 in DNA: TGTGCCAGCAGTTCAGCGGCACAGGCGGGTTCCTACGAGCAGTACTTC. The full variable domain, in which reference TRBV28 and TRBJ2-7 provide the parts outside the CDR3, is DVKVTQSSRYLVKRTGEKVFLECVQDMDHENMFWYRQDPGLGLRLIYFSYDVKMKEKGDIPEGYSVSREKKERFSLILESASTNQTSMYLCASSSAAQAGSYEQYFGPGTRLTVT.

The rearrangement links TRBV5-1 to TRBJ2-2; 11 nucleotides line up with TRBD2. The V gene end was trimmed by 4 bases and the J gene end by 7 bases; junction bases not matched to a gene: 12. CDR3 size: 17 residues. Germline assignment: CDR1 SGHRS and CDR2 YFSETQ. The CDR3 DNA is TGCGCCAGCAGCCTCTCCCTAGCGGGAGGTGTGGACGGGGAGCTGTTTTTT. Translation: CASSLSLAGGVDGELFF.

This clonotype occurred many times. V and J are TRBV20-1 and TRBJ2-1; the D call may be TRBD1 or TRBD2 (6 bases each). V gave up 6 bases and J gave up 10 bases, with 22 bases separating them. CDR1 is DFQATT and CDR2 is SNEGSKA in the germline V gene (reference sequence). This CDR3 spans 14 amino acids. CDR3 nucleotides: TGCAGTGCCCACCCGAGGGGGGTAATGGGGGAGCAGTTCTTC. Its protein is CSAHPRGVMGEQFF.

The chain couples TRBV6-5 to TRBJ2-1; 10 bases match TRBD1. The CDR3 is made up of 16 amino acids. In germline, CDR1 is MNHEY, CDR2 SVGAGI. V gave up 1 base and J gave up 5 bases; unmatched junction bases: 5. Written as DNA, the CDR3 is TGTGCCAGCAGTTACTGGGGACAGGGGAGAGACAATGAGCAGTTCTTC. This translates into CASSYWGQGRDNEQFF.

This clonotype was detected ten times or more. One end of the junction fails to match germline, which may point to a read error. The chain has TRBV5-1 and TRBJ2-3; a possible D gene is TRBD1 (6 bases). Germline assignment: CDR1 SGHRS and CDR2 YFSETQ. This CDR3 comprises 11 residues. CDR3 in amino acids: CASSLGGTQYF. CDR3 coding DNA: TGTGCCAGCAGTTTAGGGGGTACGCAGTATTTT. Variable domain in full (rest from reference TRBV5-1 and TRBJ2-3): KAGVTQTPRYLIKTRGQQVTLSCSPISGHRSVSWYQQTPGQGLQFLFEYFSETQRNKGNFPGRFSGRQFSNSRSEMNVSTLELGDSALYLCASSLGGTQYFGPGTRLTVL.

The gene calls are TRBV6-1 and TRBJ2-7, with 9 bases lining up with TRBD1. CDR3 length: 13 amino acids. Looked up from germline, CDR1 is MNHNS and CDR2 is SASEGT. V shed 5 bases, J shed 6 bases, and the junction held 5 bases outside the gene matches. The DNA of the CDR3 is TGTGCCAGCAGTCGGGACAGGGCGACCGAGCAGTACTTC. Amino acids: CASSRDRATEQYF.

The gene calls are TRBV7-3 and TRBJ2-1; D call uncertain. Germline V lookup: CDR1 SGHTA, CDR2 FQGTGA. The CDR3 length is 16 residues. V shed 5 bases and J shed 0 bases, with 14 bases lying between them. The CDR3 region is CASSDPRSSSYNEQFF. CDR3 nucleotide sequence: TGTGCCAGCAGCGATCCCCGGTCGAGCTCCTACAATGAGCAGTTCTTC.

This clonotype showed up many times. The genes are TRBV5-1 and TRBJ1-6; 7 nucleotides line up with TRBD1. Trimming at V came to 4 bases and at J to 8 bases, leaving 6 bases not matched to a gene. Germline loops: CDR1 SGHRS, CDR2 YFSETQ. The CDR3 contains 14 residues. The CDR3 reads CASSQGTADSPLHF. CDR3 bases: TGCGCCAGCAGCCAAGGGACAGCGGATTCACCCCTCCACTTT. Looking up the rest from reference TRBV5-1 and TRBJ1-6 gives the full variable domain: KAGVTQTPRYLIKTRGQQVTLSCSPISGHRSVSWYQQTPGQGLQFLFEYFSETQRNKGNFPGRFSGRQFSNSRSEMNVSTLELGDSALYLCASSQGTADSPLHFGNGTRLTVT.

This clonotype was recorded a few times. The chain uses TRBV14 and TRBJ2-7; 10 bases are shared with TRBD2. The CDR3 consists of 17 residues. J was trimmed by 3 bases and V by 0 bases; bases with no gene match: 8. The germline CDR1 and CDR2 sequences are SGHDN and FVKESK. The CDR3 region has the DNA TGTGCCAGCAGCCAAGATTTGACTAGCGGGTCTAACTACGAGCAGTACTTC. It encodes CASSQDLTSGSNYEQYF.

The rearrangement uses TRBV7-8 and TRBJ1-1; TRBD1 aligns across 9 bases. The V gene end was trimmed by 3 bases and the J gene end by 7 bases; junction bases not matched to a gene: 6. In germline, CDR1 is SGHVS, CDR2 FQNEAQ. The CDR3 has 14 amino acids. Here the CDR3 reads CASSFPGQGNEAFF. For the CDR3, the DNA is TGTGCCAGCAGCTTCCCGGGACAGGGAAATGAAGCTTTCTTT.

This clonotype showed up many times. The genes are TRBV11-2 and TRBJ2-2, with a weak D call TRBD2 (5 bases). CDR3 length equals 16 residues. V lost 3 bases, J lost 7 bases, and 18 bases lay in between. Germline-derived CDR1 and CDR2 are SGHAT and FQNNGV. CDR3 in amino acids: CASSLNLGTSNGELFF. The DNA for the CDR3 is TGTGCCAGCAGCTTGAATCTGGGAACTAGTAACGGGGAGCTGTTTTTT.

As regards this clonotype: This clone may be a read error of a much larger clone one base away. The chain links TRBV6-1 to TRBJ1-2; D call uncertain. CDR3 length: 14 amino acids. Germline lookup yields CDR1 MNHNS and CDR2 SASEGT. Trimming cost V 7 bases and J 4 bases, with 16 bases left between them. The CDR3 DNA reads as TGTGCCAGCACCCGGGCGGGGTCCGGCTATGGCTACACCTTC. Translated, it gives CASTRAGSGYGYTF.

The sample holds many counts of this clonotype. The chain links TRBV28 to TRBJ1-5, with TRBD1 matching over 7 bases. V shed 5 bases, J shed 2 bases, and the junction held 12 bases outside the gene matches. The CDR3 extends over 17 amino acids. Germline lookup yields CDR1 MDHEN and CDR2 SYDVKM. The CDR3 region has the DNA TGTGCCAGCAGTCCCAGGAGGGGGCGCTTAGGCAATCAGCCCCAGCATTTT. Protein sequence: CASSPRRGRLGNQPQHF.

The chain has TRBV6-2 or TRBV6-3 and TRBJ2-1; maybe TRBD1 (6 bases). V dropped 5 bases and J dropped 1 base, with 12 bases sitting between them. This CDR3 spans 15 amino acids. Germline lookup yields CDR1 MNHEY and CDR2 SVGEGT. CDR3 nucleotide sequence: TGTGCCAGCAGTGACAGGACGGGTTCCTACAATGAGCAGTTCTTC. Its protein is CASSDRTGSYNEQFF.

This clonotype appeared many times. The chain employs TRBV30 and TRBJ2-2, with unresolved D. CDR3 length: 14 residues. The germline V gene has CDR1 GTSNPN and CDR2 SVGIG (reference sequence). V was shortened by 2 bases and J by 2 bases, with 9 bases between the two germline ends. The CDR3 region has the DNA TGTGCCTGGAGTAGAGGAACTAACACCGGGGAGCTGTTTTTT. It encodes CAWSRGTNTGELFF.